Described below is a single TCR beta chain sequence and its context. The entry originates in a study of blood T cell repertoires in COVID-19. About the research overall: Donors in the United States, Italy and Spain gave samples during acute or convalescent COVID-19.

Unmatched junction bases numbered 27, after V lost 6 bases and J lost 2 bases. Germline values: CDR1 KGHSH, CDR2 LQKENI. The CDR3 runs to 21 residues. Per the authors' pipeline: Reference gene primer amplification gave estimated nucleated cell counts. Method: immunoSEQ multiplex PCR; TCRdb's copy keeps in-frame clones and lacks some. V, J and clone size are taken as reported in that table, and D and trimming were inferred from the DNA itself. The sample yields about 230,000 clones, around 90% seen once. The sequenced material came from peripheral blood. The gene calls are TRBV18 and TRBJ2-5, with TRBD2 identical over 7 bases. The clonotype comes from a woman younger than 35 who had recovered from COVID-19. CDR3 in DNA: TGTGCCAGCTCCCTTGACTCGACGGGGACCCTACGGGGAGGGAAACAAGAGACCCAGTACTTC. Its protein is CASSLDSTGTLRGGKQETQYF.